This T cell receptor beta chain was observed in a study of blood T cell repertoires in COVID-19. Study-level information: Italy, Spain and the United States were the sources of the convalescent and acute COVID-19 samples.

Study processing details: For nucleated cells, counts were estimated from reference gene primer amplification. Clones were sequenced by immunoSEQ multiplex PCR, and TCRdb holds only the in-frame ones, with some missing. The V and J calls and the clone size are those of that table, but D and trimming were determined from the DNA. In the table there are a few hundred thousand clones, 90% of which are singletons. Patients from Seattle were sampled longitudinally, starting during active infection. Between the trimmed V and J ends, which lost 5 bases and 5 bases, there was a span of 17 bases. The CDR3 contains 15 residues. CDR1 is MDHEN, CDR2 SYDVKM, per germline.

The source is a woman between 25 and 40 years old with COVID-19, enrolled during active disease. The chain recombines TRBV28 with TRBJ2-3, with D tentatively TRBD1 (5 bases). The material sequenced was peripheral blood. CDR3 in DNA: TGTGCCAGCAGTCGCCACCAGGGCCCACGAGATACGCAGTATTTT. It is translated as CASSRHQGPRDTQYF.